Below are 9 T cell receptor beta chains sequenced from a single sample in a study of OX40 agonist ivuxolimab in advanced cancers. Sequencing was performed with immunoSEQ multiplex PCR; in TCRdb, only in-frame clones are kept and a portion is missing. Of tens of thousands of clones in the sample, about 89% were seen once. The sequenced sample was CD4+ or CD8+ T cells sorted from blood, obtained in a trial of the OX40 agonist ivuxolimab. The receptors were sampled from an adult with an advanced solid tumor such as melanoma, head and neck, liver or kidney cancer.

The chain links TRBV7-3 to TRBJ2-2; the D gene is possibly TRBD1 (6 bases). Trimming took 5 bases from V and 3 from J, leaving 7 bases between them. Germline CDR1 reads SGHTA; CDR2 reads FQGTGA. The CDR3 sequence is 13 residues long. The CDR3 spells CASSRQDTGELFF. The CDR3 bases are TGTGCCAGCAGCCGACAGGACACCGGGGAGCTGTTTTTT.

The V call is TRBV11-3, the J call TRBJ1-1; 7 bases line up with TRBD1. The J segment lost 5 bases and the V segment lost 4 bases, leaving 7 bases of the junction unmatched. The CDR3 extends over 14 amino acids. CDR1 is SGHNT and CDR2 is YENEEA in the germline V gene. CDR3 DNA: TGTGCCAGCAGCTCAACAGGGGCTAGAACTGAAGCTTTCTTT. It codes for CASSSTGARTEAFF. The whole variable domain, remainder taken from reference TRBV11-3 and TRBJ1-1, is EAGVVQSPRYKIIEKKQPVAFWCNPISGHNTLYWYLQNLGQGPELLIRYENEEAVDDSQLPKDRFSAERLKGVDSTLKIQPAELGDSAVYLCASSSTGARTEAFFGQGTRLTVV.

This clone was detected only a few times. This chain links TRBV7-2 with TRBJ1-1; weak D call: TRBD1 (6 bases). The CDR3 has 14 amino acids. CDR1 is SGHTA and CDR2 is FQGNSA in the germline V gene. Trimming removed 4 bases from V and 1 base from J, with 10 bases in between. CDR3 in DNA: TGTGCCAGCAGCTACAGGGTCGGGAACACTGAAGCTTTCTTT. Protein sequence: CASSYRVGNTEAFF.

DNA for the CDR3: TGTGCCAGCAGCTTGTCAGGGGTTACCCTTCGAACGGCTTTCTTT. This encodes CASSLSGVTLRTAFF. This sequence joins TRBV4-2 and TRBJ1-1; a possible D gene is TRBD1 (6 bases). Germline loops: CDR1 LGHNA, CDR2 YNFKEQ. The CDR3 is made up of 15 amino acids. V lost 5 bases, J lost 11 bases, and 24 bases lay in between.

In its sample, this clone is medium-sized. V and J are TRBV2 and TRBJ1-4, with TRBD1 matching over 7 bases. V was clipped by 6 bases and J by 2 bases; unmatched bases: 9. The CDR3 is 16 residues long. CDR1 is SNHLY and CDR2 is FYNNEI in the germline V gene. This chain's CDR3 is CASSPSTGVTNEKLFF. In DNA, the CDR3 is TGTGCCAGCAGCCCCTCCACAGGGGTGACTAATGAAAAACTGTTTTTT.

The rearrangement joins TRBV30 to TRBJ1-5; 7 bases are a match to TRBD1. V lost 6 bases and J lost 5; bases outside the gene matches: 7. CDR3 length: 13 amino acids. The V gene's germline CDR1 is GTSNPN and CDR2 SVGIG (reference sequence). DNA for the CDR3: TGTGCCTGTGGGGACAGCTCCGATCAGCCCCAGCATTTT. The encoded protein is CACGDSSDQPQHF.

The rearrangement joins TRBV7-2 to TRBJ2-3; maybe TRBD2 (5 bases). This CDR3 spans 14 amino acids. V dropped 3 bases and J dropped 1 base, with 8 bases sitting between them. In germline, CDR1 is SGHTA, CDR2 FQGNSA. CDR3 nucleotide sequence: TGTGCCAGCAGCTTTTTGAGGGGCACAGATACGCAGTATTTT. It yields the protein CASSFLRGTDTQYF.

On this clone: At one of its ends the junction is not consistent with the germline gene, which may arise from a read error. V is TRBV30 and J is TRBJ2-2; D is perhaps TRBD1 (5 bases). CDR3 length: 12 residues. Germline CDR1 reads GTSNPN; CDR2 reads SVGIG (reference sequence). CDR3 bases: TGTGCCTGGAACAGGAACTCCGGGGAGCTGTTTTTT. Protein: CAWNRNSGELFF.

The CDR3 DNA is TGTGCCAGCAGATATACCGGGTCGCCCTCCTACGAGCAGTACTTC. Protein: CASRYTGSPSYEQYF. The rearrangement links TRBV6-5 to TRBJ2-7; no reliable D call. This CDR3 region has 15 residues. The germline V gene has CDR1 MNHEY and CDR2 SVGAGI. V lost 6 bases and J 0 bases, leaving 15 bases between the germline ends.